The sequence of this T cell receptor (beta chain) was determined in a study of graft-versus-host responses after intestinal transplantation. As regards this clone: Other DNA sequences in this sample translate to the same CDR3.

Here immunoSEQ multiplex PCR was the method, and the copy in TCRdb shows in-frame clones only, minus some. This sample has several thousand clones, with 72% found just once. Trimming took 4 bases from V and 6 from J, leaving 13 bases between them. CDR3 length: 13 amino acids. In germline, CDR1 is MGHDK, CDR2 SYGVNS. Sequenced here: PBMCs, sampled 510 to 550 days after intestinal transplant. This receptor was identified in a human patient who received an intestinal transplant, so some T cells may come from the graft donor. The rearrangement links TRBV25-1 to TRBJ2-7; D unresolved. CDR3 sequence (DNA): TGTGCCAGCAGTGGACAAGGAGAGAGCGAGCAGTACTTC. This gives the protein CASSGQGESEQYF.